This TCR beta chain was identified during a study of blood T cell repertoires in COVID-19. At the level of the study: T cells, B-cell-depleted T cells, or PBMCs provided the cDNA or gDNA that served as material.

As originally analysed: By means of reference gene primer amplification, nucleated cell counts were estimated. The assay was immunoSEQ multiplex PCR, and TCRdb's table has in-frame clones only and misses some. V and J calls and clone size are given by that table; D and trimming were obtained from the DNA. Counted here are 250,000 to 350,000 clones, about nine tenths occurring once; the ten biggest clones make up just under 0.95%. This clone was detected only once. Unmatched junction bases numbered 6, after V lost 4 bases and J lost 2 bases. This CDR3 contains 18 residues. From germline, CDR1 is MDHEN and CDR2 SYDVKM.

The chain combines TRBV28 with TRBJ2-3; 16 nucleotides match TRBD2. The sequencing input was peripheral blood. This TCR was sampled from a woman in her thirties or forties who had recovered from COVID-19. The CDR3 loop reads CASSSGTSGRASTDTQYF. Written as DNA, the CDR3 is TGTGCCAGCAGTTCCGGGACTAGCGGGAGGGCTTCCACAGATACGCAGTATTTT.